The T cell receptor (beta chain) described here comes from a study of blood T cell repertoires in COVID-19. Study details: Acute and convalescent COVID-19 samples came from the United States, Italy and Spain. Sources were T cells, B-cell-depleted T cells, or PBMCs; the material itself was cDNA or gDNA.

The germline V and J ends were trimmed by 3 bases and 7 bases, with 16 bases remaining between them. The length of the CDR3 is 15 residues. Germline-derived CDR1 and CDR2 are LNHDA and SQIVND (reference sequence). In the authors' workflow: From reference gene primer amplification, estimates of nucleated cell counts were derived. Method: immunoSEQ multiplex PCR; TCRdb's copy keeps in-frame clones and lacks some. V, J and clone size reflect that table, while D and trimming were determined from the DNA. The repertoire has more than 95,000 clones, around 89% of them found once; the top ten carry about 7.3%.

The receptor was isolated from a man aged 50-59 years with acute or convalescent COVID-19. The chain recombines TRBV19 with TRBJ1-5, with unresolved D. The sample consisted of peripheral blood. Written as DNA, the CDR3 is TGTGCCAGTAGTATCTCGTTTGGGCAGTTCCAGCCCCAGCATTTT. Translation: CASSISFGQFQPQHF.